The clone carrying this T cell receptor beta chain appeared a few times. Vbeta (60) and Jbeta (13) primers were used in the PCR. Sequencing was performed with immunoSEQ multiplex PCR; in TCRdb, only in-frame clones are kept and a portion is missing. Of 150,000 to 200,000 clones listed, just under 80% are singletons. The data belong to a study of cytomegalovirus exposure and HLA in healthy donors. The junction had 7 bases not matched to a gene; V was cut back by 4 bases and J by 4 bases. This CDR3 has 15 amino acids. The V gene's germline CDR1 is LNHDA and CDR2 SQIVND (reference sequence). Source material: PBMCs. V and J are TRBV19 and TRBJ1-1, with TRBD1 matching over 9 bases. This receptor was obtained from a woman between 45 and 65 years old in good health and CMV-seropositive. The CDR3 DNA reads TGTGCCAGTAGTAAGATGCTGGGACAGGGCACTGAAGCTTTCTTT. It translates to CASSKMLGQGTEAFF.